This is a list of T cell receptor beta chains from one sample in a study of beta chain features in type 1 diabetes. TCRdb's copy holds only in-frame clones and misses some; the assay was immunoSEQ multiplex PCR. The data contain about 240,000 clones, 25% to 35% of them seen just once; the ten biggest clones take up 3% to 4%. Sequencing input: central memory CD4+ T cells from blood. The receptor set was obtained from a man aged 25-45 years in good health. Each CDR3 is given with its conserved first and last residue. The D gene is left open where the match is weak. Expanded clones are given a class, and other clones once, few, many or no size at all.

v_call: TRBV7-9; j_call: TRBJ2-7; d_call: TRBD1; clone_size: few; cdr3_aa: CASSPWDRQKDYEQYF; cdr3_nt: TGTGCCAGCAGCCCGTGGGACAGGCAAAAGGACTACGAGCAGTACTTC
v_call: TRBV28; j_call: TRBJ2-1; d_call: TRBD2; clone_size: few; cdr3_aa: CASSWTSGKQFF; cdr3_nt: TGTGCCAGCAGTTGGACTAGCGGTAAGCAGTTCTTC
v_call: TRBV2; j_call: TRBJ2-1; d_call: -; clone_size: few; cdr3_aa: CASSEGSGPTLDEQFF; cdr3_nt: TGTGCCAGCAGTGAAGGGAGCGGGCCGACTTTGGATGAGCAGTTCTTC
v_call: TRBV2; j_call: TRBJ1-2; d_call: TRBD1; clone_size: once; cdr3_aa: CASSPDRAYGYTF; cdr3_nt: TGTGCCAGCAGCCCCGACAGGGCCTATGGCTACACCTTC
v_call: TRBV16; j_call: TRBJ2-6; d_call: -; clone_size: -; cdr3_aa: CASSRDAGANVLTF; cdr3_nt: TGTGCCAGTTCACGGGATGCTGGGGCCAACGTCCTGACTTTC
v_call: TRBV6-5; j_call: TRBJ1-1; d_call: TRBD1; clone_size: -; cdr3_aa: CATLDRGNTEAFF; cdr3_nt: TGTGCCACCCTAGACAGGGGTAACACTGAAGCTTTCTTT
v_call: TRBV4-1; j_call: TRBJ1-1; d_call: -; clone_size: few; cdr3_aa: CASSHLRGQRNTEAFF; cdr3_nt: TGCGCCAGCAGCCACCTAAGGGGCCAGAGGAACACTGAAGCTTTCTTT
v_call: TRBV29-1; j_call: TRBJ2-5; d_call: -; clone_size: few; cdr3_aa: CSVDLGFETQYF; cdr3_nt: TGCAGCGTTGATTTGGGATTCGAGACCCAGTACTTC
v_call: TRBV7-2; j_call: TRBJ2-6; d_call: -; clone_size: -; cdr3_aa: CASSLTSSGANVLTF; cdr3_nt: TGTGCCAGCAGCTTAACCAGCTCTGGGGCCAACGTCCTGACTTTC
v_call: TRBV9; j_call: TRBJ1-1; d_call: TRBD1; clone_size: -; cdr3_aa: CASSVAPTGTTEAFF; cdr3_nt: TGTGCCAGCAGCGTAGCCCCGACAGGGACCACTGAAGCTTTCTTT
v_call: TRBV7-2; j_call: TRBJ2-7; d_call: TRBD1; clone_size: -; cdr3_aa: CASSFSGQGFSYEQYF; cdr3_nt: TGTGCCAGCAGCTTTTCCGGACAGGGTTTTTCCTACGAGCAGTACTTC
v_call: TRBV30; j_call: TRBJ2-3; d_call: -; clone_size: -; cdr3_aa: CAWSDGGPKFDTQYF; cdr3_nt: TGTGCCTGGAGTGACGGTGGGCCCAAGTTTGACACGCAGTATTTT
v_call: TRBV11-2; j_call: TRBJ2-3; d_call: TRBD1; clone_size: few; cdr3_aa: CASSGQGDGDTQYF; cdr3_nt: TGTGCCAGCAGCGGACAGGGGGATGGAGATACGCAGTATTTT
v_call: TRBV30; j_call: TRBJ2-7; d_call: -; clone_size: -; cdr3_aa: CAWSVGASSSYEQYF; cdr3_nt: TGTGCCTGGAGTGTTGGGGCTTCGAGCTCCTACGAGCAGTACTTC
v_call: TRBV28; j_call: TRBJ2-5; d_call: TRBD1; clone_size: -; cdr3_aa: CASSLGQGAPETQYF; cdr3_nt: TGTGCCAGCAGTTTAGGACAGGGGGCACCAGAGACCCAGTACTTC
v_call: TRBV5-1; j_call: TRBJ2-7; d_call: TRBD1; clone_size: -; cdr3_aa: CASSPGEGQVMYF; cdr3_nt: TGCGCCAGCAGCCCGGGAGAGGGACAGGTAATGTACTTC
v_call: TRBV7-9; j_call: TRBJ2-1; d_call: TRBD2; clone_size: -; cdr3_aa: CASSPSLAGAAGEQFF; cdr3_nt: TGTGCCAGCAGCCCCTCACTAGCGGGGGCGGCGGGTGAGCAGTTCTTC
v_call: TRBV7-2; j_call: TRBJ1-5; d_call: -; clone_size: -; cdr3_aa: CASSLGGEGPQHF; cdr3_nt: TGTGCCAGCAGCTTAGGAGGTGAGGGGCCCCAGCATTTT
v_call: TRBV30; j_call: TRBJ1-1; d_call: -; clone_size: -; cdr3_aa: CAWNRDLGAEAFF; cdr3_nt: TGTGCCTGGAACCGGGACCTGGGAGCTGAAGCTTTCTTT
v_call: TRBV5-6; j_call: TRBJ2-3; d_call: -; clone_size: few; cdr3_aa: CASSPLQENTQYF; cdr3_nt: TGTGCCAGCAGTCCCCTCCAGGAGAATACGCAGTATTTT
v_call: TRBV25-1; j_call: TRBJ1-1; d_call: -; clone_size: few; cdr3_aa: CASNRTRMNTEAFF; cdr3_nt: TGTGCCAGCAATAGGACAAGGATGAACACTGAAGCTTTCTTT
v_call: TRBV5-1; j_call: TRBJ2-3; d_call: -; clone_size: few; cdr3_aa: CASSLVGRDTDTQYF; cdr3_nt: TGCGCCAGCAGCTTGGTCGGGAGAGACACAGATACGCAGTATTTT
v_call: TRBV14; j_call: TRBJ1-6; d_call: -; clone_size: -; cdr3_aa: CASSQYGTDGISPLHF; cdr3_nt: TGTGCCAGCAGCCAATACGGGACTGACGGGATTTCACCCCTCCACTTT
v_call: TRBV5-5; j_call: TRBJ2-5; d_call: TRBD2; clone_size: -; cdr3_aa: CASHRVRGTGETQYF; cdr3_nt: TGTGCCAGCCACAGAGTGCGGGGGACGGGAGAGACCCAGTACTTC
v_call: TRBV2; j_call: TRBJ2-5; d_call: -; clone_size: once; cdr3_aa: CASSGIVLSGTQYF; cdr3_nt: TGTGCCAGCAGTGGAATAGTATTGTCAGGGACCCAGTACTTC
v_call: TRBV7-7; j_call: TRBJ2-5; d_call: -; clone_size: -; cdr3_aa: CASSPGPGETQYF; cdr3_nt: TGTGCCAGCAGCCCAGGACCGGGGGAGACCCAGTACTTC
v_call: TRBV5-1; j_call: TRBJ2-1; d_call: -; clone_size: -; cdr3_aa: CASSLGEVYNEQFF; cdr3_nt: TGCGCCAGCAGCTTGGGCGAAGTCTACAATGAGCAGTTCTTC
v_call: TRBV13; j_call: TRBJ2-7; d_call: -; clone_size: -; cdr3_aa: CASSLRGDPYEQYF; cdr3_nt: TGTGCCAGCAGCTTACGTGGAGATCCCTACGAGCAGTACTTC
v_call: TRBV7-2; j_call: TRBJ2-5; d_call: -; clone_size: many; cdr3_aa: CASSFGHGETQYF; cdr3_nt: TGTGCCAGCAGCTTTGGTCATGGAGAGACCCAGTACTTC
v_call: TRBV7-2; j_call: TRBJ2-1; d_call: TRBD1; clone_size: -; cdr3_aa: CASSFRGQGDEQFF; cdr3_nt: TGTGCCAGCAGCTTTAGGGGACAGGGGGATGAGCAGTTCTTC
v_call: TRBV30; j_call: TRBJ2-7; d_call: -; clone_size: few; cdr3_aa: CAWNRKGVESDEQYF; cdr3_nt: TGTGCCTGGAATCGGAAAGGGGTAGAATCGGACGAGCAGTACTTC
v_call: TRBV6-1; j_call: TRBJ1-1; d_call: -; clone_size: -; cdr3_aa: CASSEWGREAFF; cdr3_nt: TGTGCCAGCAGTGAGTGGGGGCGTGAAGCTTTCTTT
v_call: TRBV5-1; j_call: TRBJ2-1; d_call: TRBD2; clone_size: -; cdr3_aa: CASTIAGESYNEQFF; cdr3_nt: TGCGCCAGCACCATCGCGGGGGAATCCTACAATGAGCAGTTCTTC
v_call: TRBV2; j_call: TRBJ2-1; d_call: TRBD2; clone_size: -; cdr3_aa: CASSTPTGTSGDNEQFF; cdr3_nt: TGTGCCAGCAGTACTCCCACCGGGACTAGCGGGGACAATGAGCAGTTCTTC
v_call: TRBV7-2; j_call: TRBJ2-5; d_call: TRBD2; clone_size: few; cdr3_aa: CASSPSGRETQYF; cdr3_nt: TGTGCCAGCAGCCCTAGCGGACGGGAGACCCAGTACTTC
v_call: TRBV9; j_call: TRBJ1-2; d_call: -; clone_size: -; cdr3_aa: CASSVDGVNYGYTF; cdr3_nt: TGTGCCAGCAGCGTAGACGGGGTTAACTATGGCTACACCTTC
v_call: TRBV4-1; j_call: TRBJ2-2; d_call: -; clone_size: -; cdr3_aa: CASSQGREPGELFF; cdr3_nt: TGCGCCAGCAGCCAAGGCCGGGAACCCGGGGAGCTGTTTTTT
v_call: TRBV7-2; j_call: TRBJ2-7; d_call: TRBD2; clone_size: -; cdr3_aa: CASSPGTNSYEQYF; cdr3_nt: TGTGCCAGCAGCCCCGGGACTAATAGCTACGAGCAGTACTTC
v_call: TRBV28; j_call: TRBJ1-1; d_call: -; clone_size: -; cdr3_aa: CASRAGGLNTEAFF; cdr3_nt: TGTGCCAGCAGGGCCGGGGGGTTGAACACTGAAGCTTTCTTT
v_call: TRBV20-1; j_call: TRBJ2-3; d_call: -; clone_size: few; cdr3_aa: CSRSTDTQYF; cdr3_nt: TGCAGTCGTAGCACAGATACGCAGTATTTT
v_call: TRBV7-2; j_call: TRBJ2-3; d_call: -; clone_size: -; cdr3_aa: CASSLGRGTDTQYF; cdr3_nt: TGTGCCAGCAGCTTGGGCAGGGGAACAGATACGCAGTATTTT
v_call: TRBV5-1; j_call: TRBJ2-7; d_call: TRBD1; clone_size: -; cdr3_aa: CASSRYLRTGGQYEQYF; cdr3_nt: TGCGCCAGCAGCCGTTATCTGAGGACAGGGGGTCAGTACGAGCAGTACTTC
v_call: TRBV25-1; j_call: TRBJ2-5; d_call: TRBD1; clone_size: -; cdr3_aa: CASSRLGQGLQETQYF; cdr3_nt: TGTGCCAGCAGCCGCTTGGGACAGGGGCTCCAAGAGACCCAGTACTTC
v_call: TRBV6-6; j_call: TRBJ2-5; d_call: TRBD1; clone_size: -; cdr3_aa: CASSSPGQGKETQYF; cdr3_nt: TGTGCCAGCAGTTCCCCTGGACAGGGGAAAGAGACCCAGTACTTC
v_call: TRBV28; j_call: TRBJ1-1; d_call: -; clone_size: few; cdr3_aa: CASSPGNTEAFF; cdr3_nt: TGTGCCAGCAGTCCCGGGAACACTGAAGCTTTCTTT
v_call: TRBV7-8; j_call: TRBJ2-7; d_call: TRBD2; clone_size: -; cdr3_aa: CASSFGLAGGTYEQYF; cdr3_nt: TGTGCCAGCAGTTTTGGACTAGCGGGGGGCACCTACGAGCAGTACTTC
v_call: TRBV7-2; j_call: TRBJ2-2; d_call: TRBD2; clone_size: few; cdr3_aa: CASSLTSGKNTGELFF; cdr3_nt: TGTGCCAGCAGCTTGACTAGCGGGAAAAACACCGGGGAGCTGTTTTTT
v_call: TRBV30; j_call: TRBJ2-1; d_call: -; clone_size: -; cdr3_aa: CAWSEGSYNEQFF; cdr3_nt: TGTGCCTGGAGTGAGGGGTCCTACAATGAGCAGTTCTTC
v_call: TRBV14; j_call: TRBJ2-7; d_call: TRBD2; clone_size: -; cdr3_aa: CASSLLAGSEQYF; cdr3_nt: TGTGCCAGCAGTTTACTAGCGGGATCCGAGCAGTACTTC
v_call: TRBV10-2; j_call: TRBJ2-3; d_call: TRBD2; clone_size: -; cdr3_aa: CASSEMGLAHDTQYF; cdr3_nt: TGCGCCAGCAGTGAGATGGGACTAGCTCACGATACGCAGTATTTT
v_call: TRBV28; j_call: TRBJ2-7; d_call: TRBD2; clone_size: few; cdr3_aa: CASSFSGGSHEQYF; cdr3_nt: TGTGCCAGCAGTTTCAGCGGGGGTTCCCACGAGCAGTACTTC